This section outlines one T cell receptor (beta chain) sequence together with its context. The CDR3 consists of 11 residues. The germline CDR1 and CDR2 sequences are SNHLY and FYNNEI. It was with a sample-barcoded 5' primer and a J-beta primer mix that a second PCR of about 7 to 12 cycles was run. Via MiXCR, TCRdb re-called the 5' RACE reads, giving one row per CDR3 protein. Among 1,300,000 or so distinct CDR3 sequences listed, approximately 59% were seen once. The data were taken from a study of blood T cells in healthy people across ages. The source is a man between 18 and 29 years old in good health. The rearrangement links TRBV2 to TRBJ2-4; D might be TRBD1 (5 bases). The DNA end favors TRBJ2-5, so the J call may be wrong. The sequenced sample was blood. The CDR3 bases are TGTGCCAACCCAGGGTACGAGACCCAGTACTTC. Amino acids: CANPGYETQYF.